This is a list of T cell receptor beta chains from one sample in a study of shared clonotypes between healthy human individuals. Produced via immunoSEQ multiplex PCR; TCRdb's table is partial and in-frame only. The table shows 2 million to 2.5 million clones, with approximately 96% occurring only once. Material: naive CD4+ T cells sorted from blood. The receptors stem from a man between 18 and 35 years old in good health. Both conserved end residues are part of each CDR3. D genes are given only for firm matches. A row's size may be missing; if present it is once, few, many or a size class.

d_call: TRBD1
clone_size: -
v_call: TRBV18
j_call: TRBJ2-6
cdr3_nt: TGTGCCAGCTCACCACCGGGACAGGGGGCGCCTGGGGCCAACGTCCTGACTTTC
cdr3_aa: CASSPPGQGAPGANVLTF

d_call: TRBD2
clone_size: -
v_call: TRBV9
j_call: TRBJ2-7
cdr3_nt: TGTGCCAGCAGCGTAGGAAAGGGACTAACCTACGAGCAGTACTTC
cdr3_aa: CASSVGKGLTYEQYF

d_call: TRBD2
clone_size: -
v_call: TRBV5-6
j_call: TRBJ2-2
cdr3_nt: TGTGCCAGCAGCTTAGGACTAGCGGGGGTAGCCGGGGAGCTGTTTTTT
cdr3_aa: CASSLGLAGVAGELFF

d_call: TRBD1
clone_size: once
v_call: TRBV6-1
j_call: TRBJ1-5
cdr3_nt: TGTGCCATCCTTGACAGGGGGTATAGCAATCAGCCCCAGCATTTT
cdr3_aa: CAILDRGYSNQPQHF

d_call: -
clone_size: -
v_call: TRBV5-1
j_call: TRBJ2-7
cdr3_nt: TGCGCCAGCAGCTCGCTATCCGGGGTCACCGAGCAGTACTTC
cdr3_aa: CASSSLSGVTEQYF

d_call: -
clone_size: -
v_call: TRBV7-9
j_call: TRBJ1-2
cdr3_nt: TGTGCCAGCAGCGAAGATAACTATGGCTACACCTTC
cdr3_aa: CASSEDNYGYTF

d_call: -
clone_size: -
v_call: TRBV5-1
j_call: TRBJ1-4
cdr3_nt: TGCGCCAGCAGCACCGGTCCCAGCGATGAAAAACTGTTTTTT
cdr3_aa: CASSTGPSDEKLFF

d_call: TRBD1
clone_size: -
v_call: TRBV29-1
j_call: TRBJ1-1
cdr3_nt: TGCAGCGTTCGCACGGGACAGGGAGAAACTGAAGCTTTCTTT
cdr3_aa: CSVRTGQGETEAFF

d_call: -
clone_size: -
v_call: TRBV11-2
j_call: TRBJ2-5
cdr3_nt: TGTGCCAGCAGCCTTAGAAGCGTATCAGAGACCCAGTACTTC
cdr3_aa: CASSLRSVSETQYF

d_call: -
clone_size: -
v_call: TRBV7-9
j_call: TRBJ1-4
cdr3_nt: TGTGCCAGCAGCGCGGGGGGAGGTGAAAAACTGTTTTTT
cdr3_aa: CASSAGGGEKLFF

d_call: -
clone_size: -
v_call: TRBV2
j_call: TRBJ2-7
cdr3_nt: TGTGCCAGCAGGCAGTCCTACGAGCAGTACTTC
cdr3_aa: CASRQSYEQYF

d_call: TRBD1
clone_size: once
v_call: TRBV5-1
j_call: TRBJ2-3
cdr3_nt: TGCGCCAGCAGCTTTGTGGGACAGGGATCAGATACGCAGTATTTT
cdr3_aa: CASSFVGQGSDTQYF

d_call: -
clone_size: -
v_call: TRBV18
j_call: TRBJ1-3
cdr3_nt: TGTGCCAGCTCACCACAAGGGCTGTCTGGAAACACCATATATTTT
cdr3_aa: CASSPQGLSGNTIYF

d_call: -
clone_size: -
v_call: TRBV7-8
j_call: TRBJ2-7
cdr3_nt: TGTGCCAGCAGCCCAAAAGTCGGGATCTACGAGCAGTACTTC
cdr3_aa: CASSPKVGIYEQYF

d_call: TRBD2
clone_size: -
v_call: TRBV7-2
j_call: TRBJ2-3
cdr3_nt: TGTGCCAGCCGCCACTCAGCGGGACCTAGCACAGATACGCAGTATTTT
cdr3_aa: CASRHSAGPSTDTQYF

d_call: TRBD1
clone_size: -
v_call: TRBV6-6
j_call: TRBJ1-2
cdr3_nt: TGTGCCAGCAGTTACCTTTCCAAGGACAGGGAAAATGGCTACACCTTC
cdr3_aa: CASSYLSKDRENGYTF

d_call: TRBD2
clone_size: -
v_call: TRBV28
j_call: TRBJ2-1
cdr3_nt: TGTGCCAGCAGTCCGGCTAGCGGGGGGGCCTACAATGAGCAGTTCTTC
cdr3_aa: CASSPASGGAYNEQFF

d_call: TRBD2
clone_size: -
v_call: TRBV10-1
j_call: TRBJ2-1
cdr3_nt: TGCGCCAGCAGTGATAGAGCGGGAGGGGGGTACAATGAGCAGTTCTTC
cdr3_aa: CASSDRAGGGYNEQFF

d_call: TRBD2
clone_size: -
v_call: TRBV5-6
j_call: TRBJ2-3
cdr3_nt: TGTGCCAGCAGCAGCGGGACCGCAGATACGCAGTATTTT
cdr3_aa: CASSSGTADTQYF

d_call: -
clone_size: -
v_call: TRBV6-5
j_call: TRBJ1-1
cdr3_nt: TGTGCCAGCACTCGACACACCTCGAACACTGAAGCTTTCTTT
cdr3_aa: CASTRHTSNTEAFF

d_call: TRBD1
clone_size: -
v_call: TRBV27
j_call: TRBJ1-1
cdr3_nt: TGTGCCAGCAGATTACAGACAGGGGGAAACACTGAAGCTTTCTTT
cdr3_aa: CASRLQTGGNTEAFF

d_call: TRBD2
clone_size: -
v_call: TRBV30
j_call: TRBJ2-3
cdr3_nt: TGTGCCTGGAGTGTCACCCTAGCGGGCACAGATACGCAGTATTTT
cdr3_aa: CAWSVTLAGTDTQYF

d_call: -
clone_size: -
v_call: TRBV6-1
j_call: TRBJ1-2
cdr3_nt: TGTGCCAGCAGTGAAATCCCCGGGGGCAGAAGCTATGGCTACACCTTC
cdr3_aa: CASSEIPGGRSYGYTF

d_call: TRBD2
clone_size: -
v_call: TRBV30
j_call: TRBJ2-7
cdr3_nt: TGTGCCTGGCTGGACACTAGCGGAACTTACGAGCAGTACTTC
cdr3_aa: CAWLDTSGTYEQYF

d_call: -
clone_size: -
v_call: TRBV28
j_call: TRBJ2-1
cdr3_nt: TGTGCCAGCTTCGGTAAGGGGAAATATGAGCAGTTCTTC
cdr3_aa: CASFGKGKYEQFF

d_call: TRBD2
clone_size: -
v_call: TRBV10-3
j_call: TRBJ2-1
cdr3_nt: TGTGCCACGGGGACTAGCAACTACAATGAGCAGTTCTTC
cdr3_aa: CATGTSNYNEQFF

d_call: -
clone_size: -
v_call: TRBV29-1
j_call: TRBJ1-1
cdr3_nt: TGCAGCGTCTCGGCGGGACCCAAGGGGGAAGCTTTCTTT
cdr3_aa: CSVSAGPKGEAFF

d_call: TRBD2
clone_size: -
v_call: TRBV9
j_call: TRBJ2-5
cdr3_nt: TGTGCCAGCAGCCCGGGACTAGCGGGACTCCAAGAGACCCAGTACTTC
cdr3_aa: CASSPGLAGLQETQYF

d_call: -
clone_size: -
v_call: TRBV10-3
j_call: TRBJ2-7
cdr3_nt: TGTGCCATCAGTGTTGGCGGGCCACCCTACGAGCAGTACTTC
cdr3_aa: CAISVGGPPYEQYF

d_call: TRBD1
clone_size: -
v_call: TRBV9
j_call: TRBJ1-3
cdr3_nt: TGTGCCAGCAGCCCACAGACAGGGGTCGGCTCTGGAAACACCATATATTTT
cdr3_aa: CASSPQTGVGSGNTIYF

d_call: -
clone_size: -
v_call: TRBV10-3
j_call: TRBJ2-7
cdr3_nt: TGTGCCACCGGCAGGGTGGCTAGGGAGCAGTACTTC
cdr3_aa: CATGRVAREQYF

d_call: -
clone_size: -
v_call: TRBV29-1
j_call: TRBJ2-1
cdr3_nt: TGCAGCGTTGAAGGGGGACCCCGATCCGCCTACAATGAGCAGTTCTTC
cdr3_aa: CSVEGGPRSAYNEQFF

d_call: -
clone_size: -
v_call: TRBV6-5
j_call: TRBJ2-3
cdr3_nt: TGTGCCAGCAGTTACTCGGGAGGTCGGGCAGATACGCAGTATTTT
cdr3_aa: CASSYSGGRADTQYF

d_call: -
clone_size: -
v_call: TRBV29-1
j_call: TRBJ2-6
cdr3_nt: TGCAGCGTAGCAGGCCCTAACACTGGGGCCAACGTCCTGACTTTC
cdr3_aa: CSVAGPNTGANVLTF

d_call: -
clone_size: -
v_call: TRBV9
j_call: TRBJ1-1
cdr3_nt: TGTGCCAGCAGCGTAGGAACAGGTTATGGGGACACTGAAGCTTTCTTT
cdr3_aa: CASSVGTGYGDTEAFF

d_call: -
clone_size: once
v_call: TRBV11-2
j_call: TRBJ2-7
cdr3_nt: TGTGCCAGCAGCTCCCTCGAATGGGGGCGAACCTACGAGCAGTACTTC
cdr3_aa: CASSSLEWGRTYEQYF

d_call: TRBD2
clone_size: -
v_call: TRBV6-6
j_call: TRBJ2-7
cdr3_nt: TGTGCCAGCAGCCTAGCGGGAGGGGACGAGCAGTACTTC
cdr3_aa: CASSLAGGDEQYF

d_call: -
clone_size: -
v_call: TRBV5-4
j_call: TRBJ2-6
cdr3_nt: TGTGCCAGCAGCTTGTCAGGGGACTCCTCTGGGGCCAACGTCCTGACTTTC
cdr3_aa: CASSLSGDSSGANVLTF

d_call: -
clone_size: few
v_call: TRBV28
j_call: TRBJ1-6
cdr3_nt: TGTGCCAGCACCACTCCCCAGGGTTCAGTGTCACCCCTCCACTTT
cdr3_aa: CASTTPQGSVSPLHF

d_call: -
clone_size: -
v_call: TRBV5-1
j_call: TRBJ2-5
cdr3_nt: TGCGCCAGCAGCTTGGGTGGCCAAGAGACCCAGTACTTC
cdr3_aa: CASSLGGQETQYF

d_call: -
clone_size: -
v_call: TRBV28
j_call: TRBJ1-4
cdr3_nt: TGTGCCAGCAGTTCCGAGTCCCTTGGAACTAATGAAAAACTGTTTTTT
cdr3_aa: CASSSESLGTNEKLFF

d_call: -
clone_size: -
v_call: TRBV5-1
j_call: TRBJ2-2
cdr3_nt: TGCGCCAGCAGCTTGGAAATAAGCGGGGAGCTGTTTTTT
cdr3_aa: CASSLEISGELFF

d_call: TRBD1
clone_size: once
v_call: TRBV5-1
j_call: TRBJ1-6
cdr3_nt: TGCGCCAGCAGCTCCTTCTCGGGACAGGGCTATTCACCCCTCCACTTT
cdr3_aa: CASSSFSGQGYSPLHF

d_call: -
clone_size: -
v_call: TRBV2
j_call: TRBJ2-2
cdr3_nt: TGTGCCAGCAGTGAAATGGGGGAGCTGTTTTTT
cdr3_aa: CASSEMGELFF

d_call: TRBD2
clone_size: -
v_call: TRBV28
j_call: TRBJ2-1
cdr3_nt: TGTGCCAGCAGTCCGGGGGGGGGTCCCTACAATGAGCAGTTCTTC
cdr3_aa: CASSPGGGPYNEQFF

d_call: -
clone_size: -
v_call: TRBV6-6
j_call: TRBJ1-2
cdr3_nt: TGTGCCAGCAGTCATACGTGGCCTGACGGCTACACCTTC
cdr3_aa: CASSHTWPDGYTF

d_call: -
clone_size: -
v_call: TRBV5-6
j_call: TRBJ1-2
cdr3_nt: TGTGCCAGCAGCTTGATCCAAAACCCCACGTATGGCTACACCTTC
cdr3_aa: CASSLIQNPTYGYTF

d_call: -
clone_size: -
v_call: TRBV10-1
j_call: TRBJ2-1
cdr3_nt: TGCGCCAGGATTCCGACAGGTTTCAATGAGCAGTTCTTC
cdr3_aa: CARIPTGFNEQFF

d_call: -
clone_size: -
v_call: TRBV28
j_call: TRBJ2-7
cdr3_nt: TGTGCCAGCAGTTTCCCCCGGGGGGACAGCGGACCTAGCTCCTACGAGCAGTACTTC
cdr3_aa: CASSFPRGDSGPSSYEQYF

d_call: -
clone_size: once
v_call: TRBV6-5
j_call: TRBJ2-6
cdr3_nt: TGTGCCCTCTCAGCAAGGGGAGGTGGGGCCAACGTCCTGACTTTC
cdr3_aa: CALSARGGGANVLTF

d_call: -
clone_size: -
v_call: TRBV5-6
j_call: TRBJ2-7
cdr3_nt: TGTGCCAGCAGCCCGAAGGGTTGGGGCAGAGGGGCCTACGAGCAGTACTTC
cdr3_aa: CASSPKGWGRGAYEQYF

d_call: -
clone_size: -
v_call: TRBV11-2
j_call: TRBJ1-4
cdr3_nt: TGTGCCAGCAGCCCGGGCCACGCTGGGGAAAAACTGTTTTTT
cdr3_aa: CASSPGHAGEKLFF